This is a list of T cell receptor beta chains from one sample in a study of T cells in Graves' hyperthyroidism and ophthalmopathy. TCRdb reprocessed the multiplex PCR reads with MiXCR, giving one entry per CDR3 protein. The sample includes roughly 300,000 distinct CDR3 sequences, 18% seen only once; the top ten take under 55%. Material: blood. The source is a woman between 45 and 60 years old with Graves' hyperthyroidism. The CDR3 runs from the conserved cysteine through the conserved F or W. Fields, in order: V gene, J gene, CDR3 protein.

V gene: TRBV9
J gene: TRBJ2-2
CDR3 protein: CASSVARTSGARNTGELFF

V gene: TRBV11-2
J gene: TRBJ2-7
CDR3 protein: CASSLVVGESKFYEQYF

V gene: TRBV18
J gene: TRBJ1-2
CDR3 protein: CASSPPGDPNYGYTF

V gene: TRBV2
J gene: TRBJ1-6
CDR3 protein: CASRPWAGRSPLHF

V gene: TRBV11-2
J gene: TRBJ2-7
CDR3 protein: CASSFQTHEQYF

V gene: TRBV2
J gene: TRBJ2-1
CDR3 protein: CASSVWSGNEQFF

V gene: TRBV20-1
J gene: TRBJ2-3
CDR3 protein: CSARGDRGLDTQYF

V gene: TRBV6-2/TRBV6-3
J gene: TRBJ2-5
CDR3 protein: CASSRAGQASDQYF

V gene: TRBV7-2
J gene: TRBJ1-5
CDR3 protein: CASSINPNQPQHF

V gene: TRBV20-1
J gene: TRBJ2-1
CDR3 protein: CSARVGTILYNEQFF

V gene: TRBV7-2
J gene: TRBJ1-2
CDR3 protein: CASSLGGLGGYTF

V gene: TRBV6-2/TRBV6-3
J gene: TRBJ2-3
CDR3 protein: CASRGNSGSSGGAKDTQYF

V gene: TRBV2
J gene: TRBJ1-1
CDR3 protein: CASRDRGRGAGAFF

V gene: TRBV2
J gene: TRBJ2-7
CDR3 protein: CASSESLAGGYSYEQYF

V gene: TRBV7-9
J gene: TRBJ2-5
CDR3 protein: CASRGGDRGVETQYF

V gene: TRBV24-1
J gene: TRBJ2-2
CDR3 protein: CATSAPPGMDLTTSNGELFF

V gene: TRBV7-6
J gene: TRBJ2-3
CDR3 protein: CASSLGLGGAADTQYF

V gene: TRBV18
J gene: TRBJ2-5
CDR3 protein: CASSPPPGTMSPETQYF

V gene: TRBV7-8
J gene: TRBJ2-7
CDR3 protein: CASSLGTGIPYEQYF

V gene: TRBV9
J gene: TRBJ2-5
CDR3 protein: CASSDNPGTRGQETQYF

V gene: TRBV5-5
J gene: TRBJ1-5
CDR3 protein: CASSLVGSSNQPQHF

V gene: TRBV7-8
J gene: TRBJ2-3
CDR3 protein: CASSTTSGVADTQYF

V gene: TRBV20-1
J gene: TRBJ2-3
CDR3 protein: CSAGASGPLDTQYF

V gene: TRBV11-2
J gene: TRBJ2-4
CDR3 protein: CASSSRDRALKNIQYF

V gene: TRBV5-1
J gene: TRBJ2-3
CDR3 protein: CASSPPASGRDTQYF

V gene: TRBV20-1
J gene: TRBJ1-2
CDR3 protein: CSAREKLAYGYTF

V gene: TRBV3-1
J gene: TRBJ2-6
CDR3 protein: CASSQRTGLLSGANVLTF

V gene: TRBV18
J gene: TRBJ2-1
CDR3 protein: CASSFTGVNEQFF

V gene: TRBV28
J gene: TRBJ2-7
CDR3 protein: CASSFAGITSYEQYF

V gene: TRBV5-1
J gene: TRBJ1-1
CDR3 protein: CASSLAFGQGGTEAFF

V gene: TRBV10-3
J gene: TRBJ1-1
CDR3 protein: CAISDAGMNTEAFF

V gene: TRBV3-1
J gene: TRBJ1-2
CDR3 protein: CASSQERRAYGYTF

V gene: TRBV6-1
J gene: TRBJ2-1
CDR3 protein: CASSYRLSVNEQFF

V gene: TRBV20-1
J gene: TRBJ1-1
CDR3 protein: CSASRQADEAFF

V gene: TRBV9
J gene: TRBJ2-1
CDR3 protein: CASSVVGDEQFF

V gene: TRBV10-3
J gene: TRBJ1-1
CDR3 protein: CAIIDTANTEAFF

V gene: TRBV6-5
J gene: TRBJ1-6
CDR3 protein: CASSNRDREGSPLHF

V gene: TRBV7-2
J gene: TRBJ2-1
CDR3 protein: CASSLTGTNEQFF

V gene: TRBV28
J gene: TRBJ1-5
CDR3 protein: CASRGRGQPQHF

V gene: TRBV2
J gene: TRBJ1-1
CDR3 protein: CASSAGDGLEAFF